This TCR beta chain was sequenced during a study of beta chain features in type 1 diabetes. The table lists this clone with a few counts. As every portion of the isolated RNA was reverse transcribed, the sequencing read expressed TCRB transcripts. Only in-frame clones appear in the TCRdb table, and some are missing; sequencing was by immunoSEQ multiplex PCR. The data show roughly 250,000 clones, about 63% seen once. The CDR3 extends over 15 amino acids. J was trimmed by 2 bases and V by 4 bases; bases with no gene match: 5. Germline assignment: CDR1 SQVTM and CDR2 ANQGSEA. The material sequenced was naive CD4+ T cells from blood. The V call is TRBV29-1, the J call TRBJ2-6; 7 positions match TRBD2. The TCR sequence derives from a young man in good health. The CDR3 sequence: CSVGGLSAGANVLTF. The CDR3 DNA reads TGCAGCGTTGGGGGACTATCCGCTGGGGCCAACGTCCTGACTTTC.